The 22 T cell receptor beta chains presented below share a single source sample, sequenced in a study of shared clonotypes between healthy human individuals. CD8 cells classed as naive were CD45RO-negative and positively selected for CCR7, excluding terminally differentiated effector memory CD45RA+ cells. Libraries were prepared by immunoSEQ multiplex PCR; TCRdb keeps only in-frame clonotypes and omits some of them. The table includes around 1.9 million clones, around 93% detected once. The specimen sequenced was naive CD8+ T cells from PBMCs. Source of these receptors: a man aged 18-30 years in good health. Some clones in this sample may be carry-over from other donors' samples.

V is TRBV7-9 and J is TRBJ2-3; 8 bases match TRBD2. V shed 5 bases, J shed 3 bases, and the junction held 10 bases outside the gene matches. Germline V gives CDR1 SEHNR, CDR2 FQNEAQ (reference sequence). There are 16 residues in the CDR3. CDR3 in amino acids: CASSPLLAVGTDTQYF. DNA for the CDR3: TGTGCCAGCAGCCCGTTACTAGCGGTAGGGACAGATACGCAGTATTTT.

V usage is TRBV15 and J usage is TRBJ2-1, with TRBD1 identical over 7 bases. CDR1 and CDR2 from the germline V gene are LNHNV and YYDKDF (reference sequence). The CDR3 spans 16 residues. Trimming cost V 5 bases and J 6 bases; bases outside gene matches: 13. As DNA, the CDR3 is TGTGCCACCAGCGGACCCGGGACAGAATACGGCAATGAGCAGTTCTTC. Protein: CATSGPGTEYGNEQFF.

V is TRBV4-1 and J is TRBJ2-3, with unresolved D. Deletions cut 1 base from V and 5 bases from J, with 10 bases between. The CDR3 consists of 14 residues. Germline V gene sequence: CDR1 MGHRA, CDR2 YSYEKL. The CDR3 reads CASSQVGSRDTQYF. The CDR3 DNA is TGCGCCAGCAGCCAAGTGGGCAGCCGAGATACGCAGTATTTT.

The chain links TRBV10-3 to TRBJ2-1; TRBD1 matches at 11 bases. The germline gives CDR1 ENHRY, CDR2 SYGVKD. V lost 4 bases to trimming and J lost 7 bases; unmatched junction nucleotides: 6. CDR3 length equals 15 residues. CDR3: CAISGSGTGGNEQFF. In nucleotides, the CDR3 is TGTGCCATCAGTGGGTCCGGGACAGGGGGGAATGAGCAGTTCTTC.

The chain uses TRBV19 and TRBJ2-1; 8 bases fit TRBD1. The CDR3 is 15 residues long. Germline CDR1 and CDR2: LNHDA and SQIVND (reference sequence). V trimming: 5 bases; J trimming: 8 bases; junction bases outside the gene matches: 11. CDR3 amino acids: CASSSTRDRGYEQFF. As DNA, the CDR3 is TGTGCCAGTAGTTCAACTAGAGACAGGGGCTATGAGCAGTTCTTC.

The chain carries TRBV7-9 and TRBJ2-5; D is perhaps TRBD2 (5 bases). CDR1 is SEHNR, CDR2 FQNEAQ, per germline (reference sequence). Trimming removed 4 bases at V and 3 bases at J, with 9 bases between. The CDR3 is made up of 13 amino acids. CDR3 bases: TGTGCCAGCAGCTCGAAGCGGAAAGAGACCCAGTACTTC. It specifies CASSSKRKETQYF.

The rearrangement joins TRBV5-8 to TRBJ1-5; D is undetermined. V lost 3 bases and J 0 bases, leaving 13 bases between the germline ends. Germline CDR1 and CDR2: SGHTS and YDEGEE. The CDR3 length is 16 residues. The CDR3 region has the DNA TGTGCCAGCAGCTGGAGTGAGATAGATAGCAATCAGCCCCAGCATTTT. Protein product: CASSWSEIDSNQPQHF.

This chain uses TRBV28 with TRBJ2-1, with a possible D match to TRBD2 (6 bases). The germline CDR1 and CDR2 sequences are MDHEN and SYDVKM. This CDR3 has 16 residues. Trimming pared 6 bases from V and 5 bases from J, leaving 20 bases between. The CDR3 DNA reads as TGTGCCAGCAGGCCGTGGGGCGGGGTCGCAGACAATGAGCAGTTCTTC. It codes for CASRPWGGVADNEQFF.

V gene TRBV10-3 combines with J gene TRBJ2-7; D is unclear. This CDR3 is built from 14 residues. V lost 6 bases and J 1 base, leaving 13 bases between the germline ends. Germline CDR1 and CDR2: ENHRY and SYGVKD. The CDR3 loop is CAIRTHESSYEQYF. The CDR3 bases are TGTGCCATCAGGACCCACGAGTCTTCCTACGAGCAGTACTTC.

This chain uses TRBV7-6 with TRBJ1-2, with D tentatively TRBD1 (6 bases). Germline CDR1 reads SGHVS; CDR2 reads FNYEAQ. V gave up 5 bases and J gave up 2 bases, with 12 bases separating them. CDR3 length equals 14 residues. CDR3 region: CASSPWGRNYGYTF. Written as DNA, the CDR3 is TGTGCCAGCAGCCCTTGGGGGCGAAACTATGGCTACACCTTC.

The chain is built from TRBV15 and TRBJ2-3, with D unresolved. Trimming removed 3 bases at V and 5 bases at J, with 21 bases between. CDR1 and CDR2 from the germline V gene are LNHNV and YYDKDF (reference sequence). This CDR3 contains 17 residues. The CDR3 is CATSSLSIWAVGDTQYF. CDR3 DNA sequence: TGTGCCACCAGCAGCCTCTCCATATGGGCGGTGGGAGATACGCAGTATTTT. Full variable domain (missing parts from reference TRBV15 and TRBJ2-3): DAMVIQNPRYQVTQFGKPVTLSCSQTLNHNVMYWYQQKSSQAPKLLFHYYDKDFNNEADTPDNFQSRRPNTSFCFLDIRSPGLGDTAMYLCATSSLSIWAVGDTQYFGPGTRLTVL.

This sequence joins TRBV19 and TRBJ2-4; 14 bases map to TRBD2. The germline V gene encodes CDR1 LNHDA and CDR2 SQIVND (reference sequence). CDR3 length: 18 amino acids. Trimming took 3 bases from V and 0 from J; bases not matched to a gene: 4. The CDR3 protein is CASSMRLAGGGAKNIQYF. Here the CDR3 DNA reads TGTGCCAGTAGTATGAGACTAGCGGGAGGGGGAGCCAAAAACATTCAGTACTTC.

This chain joins TRBV6-4 and TRBJ2-1; 9 bases agree with TRBD2. CDR3 length: 15 residues. Unmatched junction bases numbered 1, after V lost 0 bases and J lost 4 bases. Per the germline V gene, CDR1 is MRHNA and CDR2 is SNTAGT. The DNA for the CDR3 is TGTGCCAGCAGTGACTCTCTAGCGGGGTACAATGAGCAGTTCTTC. Its translation: CASSDSLAGYNEQFF.

This clone showed up just once. The V gene is TRBV6-5, the J gene TRBJ2-2; 8 positions match TRBD1. The junction had 7 bases not matched to a gene; V was cut back by 2 bases and J by 5 bases. Germline V gene data show CDR1 as MNHEY and CDR2 as SVGAGI. The length of the CDR3 is 16 residues. The CDR3, as DNA: TGTGCCAGCAGTTACGCCGCAGGGGGCGGAACCGGGGAGCTGTTTTTT. This codes for CASSYAAGGGTGELFF.

The V gene is TRBV4-1, the J gene TRBJ2-1, with D perhaps given as TRBD1 or TRBD2 (5 bases each). The length of the CDR3 is 16 residues. V was pared by 1 base and J by 7 bases, with 17 bases between. Germline lookup yields CDR1 MGHRA and CDR2 YSYEKL. CDR3 amino acids: CASSQVPRDGLNEQFF. The CDR3 DNA sequence: TGCGCCAGCAGCCAAGTTCCTCGGGACGGTTTAAATGAGCAGTTCTTC.

V and J are TRBV27 and TRBJ2-7; 8 nucleotides line up with TRBD1. Germline V gives CDR1 MNHEY, CDR2 SMNVEV (reference sequence). The CDR3 loop spans 15 amino acids. V dropped 5 bases and J dropped 6; count of bases not matched to a gene: 12. CDR3 in DNA: TGTGCCAGCAGTCTAAACCGGGACAGGTATCTCGAGCAGTACTTC. Translation: CASSLNRDRYLEQYF.

The chain couples TRBV10-2 to TRBJ2-7, with TRBD2 as a possible D gene (5 bases). From germline, CDR1 is WSHSY and CDR2 SAAADI. The CDR3 covers 15 residues. Trimming stripped 6 bases from V and 0 bases from J, with 15 bases between. The chain's CDR3 is CASSPSPPSSYEQYF. In DNA form, the CDR3 reads TGCGCCAGCAGCCCTAGCCCACCTTCCTCCTACGAGCAGTACTTC.

The chain combines TRBV30 with TRBJ2-1, with 12 bases aligning to TRBD2. Germline V lookup: CDR1 GTSNPN, CDR2 SVGIG (reference sequence). The V and J ends lost 5 bases and 8 bases, in that order; junction bases with no gene match: 7. The CDR3 covers 14 residues. CDR3 sequence: CAWGGLAGIYEQFF. CDR3 DNA sequence: TGTGCCTGGGGGGGACTAGCGGGCATCTATGAGCAGTTCTTC.

The J gene is TRBJ2-5, the V gene TRBV7-9; 11 nucleotides align to TRBD2. The germline gives CDR1 SEHNR, CDR2 FQNEAQ (reference sequence). The trim removed 8 bases at V and 2 bases at J, leaving 13 bases unmatched. CDR3 size: 17 residues. CDR3: CASSLSTGTSGQETQYF. CDR3 bases: TGTGCCAGCTCGCTTAGCACTGGGACTAGCGGACAAGAGACCCAGTACTTC.

This chain connects TRBV18 to TRBJ2-1, with 7 positions matching TRBD2. Germline-derived CDR1 and CDR2 are KGHSH and LQKENI. Trimming took 1 base from V and 8 from J; bases not matched to a gene: 11. This CDR3 region has 16 residues. CDR3 protein: CASSPRVAGESYEQFF. CDR3 nucleotide sequence: TGTGCCAGCTCACCACGGGTCGCGGGAGAGTCATATGAGCAGTTCTTC.

The gene calls are TRBV5-1 and TRBJ2-7; TRBD1 or TRBD2 may be the D gene (7 bases each). This CDR3 contains 14 residues. Trimming shortened V by 4 bases and J by 4 bases, and 15 bases separated the two germline ends. Germline-derived CDR1 and CDR2 are SGHRS and YFSETQ. CDR3 residues: CASSLGGGWYEQYF. The CDR3 region has the DNA TGCGCCAGCAGCCTGGGAGGGGGCTGGTACGAGCAGTACTTC.

The chain employs TRBV19 and TRBJ2-1; a possible D gene is TRBD1 (6 bases). Germline assignment: CDR1 LNHDA and CDR2 SQIVND (reference sequence). The CDR3 has 13 residues. The V end was cut by 6 bases, the J end by 1 base, with 7 bases between. The CDR3 sequence is CASRQGSYNEQFF. The DNA of the CDR3 is TGTGCCAGTAGGCAGGGGTCCTACAATGAGCAGTTCTTC.